This entry lists 17 T cell receptor beta chains sequenced from one sample in a study of shared clonotypes between healthy human individuals (dated by TCRdb to between 2020 and 2021). Libraries were constructed by the immunoSEQ multiplex PCR assay. The table comes from immuneACCESS by way of TCRdb, which keeps in-frame sequences with V and J called. Part of the clones is missing from these tables; in studies checked, under half for an unresolved V gene and the rest for unknown reasons. The sample contains over a million clones, approximately 80% of them found a single time. The ten most abundant clones make up roughly 0.62% of the sample. The sequenced sample was memory CD4+ T cells from PBMCs. The cell subset or site label on this specimen signifies: CD45RA-negative fraction. The receptors shown here come from a man between 18 and 29 years old in good health. Some clones in this sample may be carry-over from other donors' samples.

The chain combines TRBV5-1 with TRBJ2-7, with 9 bases matching TRBD1. The V gene's germline CDR1 is SGHRS and CDR2 YFSETQ. This CDR3 region has 17 residues. The junction had 14 bases not matched to a gene; V was cut back by 5 bases and J by 2 bases. CDR3: CASSRQAGTGLAYEQYF. The CDR3 DNA is TGCGCCAGCAGTCGCCAAGCCGGGACAGGGTTGGCCTACGAGCAGTACTTC.

This clone has just a few counts. The chain is built from TRBV9 and TRBJ1-2, with D unresolved. The CDR3 spans 14 residues. Trimming took 2 bases from V and 0 from J, leaving 8 bases between them. Germline-derived CDR1 and CDR2 are SGDLS and YYNGEE. The CDR3 DNA sequence: TGTGCCAGCAGCGTTTTGCCAGCTAACTATGGCTACACCTTC. Translation: CASSVLPANYGYTF.

The gene calls are TRBV28 and TRBJ1-1, with D tentatively TRBD1 (6 bases). Germline CDR1 reads MDHEN; CDR2 reads SYDVKM. This CDR3 has 13 residues. Deletions cut 3 bases from V and 7 bases from J, with 12 bases between. Here the CDR3 reads CASSLPTGNEAFF. The CDR3 DNA follows: TGTGCCAGCAGTTTGCCTACAGGGAATGAAGCTTTCTTT.

As for this clone: This specimen includes other DNA sequences encoding the same CDR3. The genes are TRBV7-9 and TRBJ2-7, with D tentatively TRBD2 (6 bases). The germline CDR1 and CDR2 sequences are SEHNR and FQNEAQ (reference sequence). This CDR3 contains 16 residues. Trimming pared 0 bases from V and 0 bases from J, leaving 12 bases between. The CDR3 DNA reads TGTGCCAGCAGCTTAGCGCTGGCGGGAAGCTCCTACGAGCAGTACTTC. This encodes CASSLALAGSSYEQYF.

The genes are TRBV27 and TRBJ2-1; TRBD1 is a possible D gene (6 bases). Germline V gene lookup returns CDR1 MNHEY and CDR2 SMNVEV (reference sequence). V gave up 5 bases and J gave up 0 bases, with 14 bases separating them. This CDR3 comprises 16 residues. Written as DNA, the CDR3 is TGTGCCAGCAGTACCAGGACAGCGAGCTCCTACAATGAGCAGTTCTTC. It encodes CASSTRTASSYNEQFF.

The rearrangement joins TRBV11-3 to TRBJ2-2; D remains unclear. This CDR3 is 17 amino acids long. V was pared by 0 bases and J by 4 bases, with 15 bases between. Germline-derived CDR1 and CDR2 are SGHNT and YENEEA. The CDR3 protein is CASSLDGENRGTGELFF. CDR3 nucleotides: TGTGCCAGCAGCTTAGATGGGGAAAACCGAGGCACCGGGGAGCTGTTTTTT.

J is TRBJ1-4 and V is TRBV7-9; D is unclear. This CDR3 contains 13 residues. Deletions cut 5 bases from V and 8 bases from J, with 12 bases between. Germline-derived CDR1 and CDR2 are SEHNR and FQNEAQ (reference sequence). The CDR3 here is CASSIRTGEKLFF. The CDR3 DNA is TGTGCCAGCAGCATCCGGACCGGCGAAAAACTGTTTTTT.

This rearrangement joins TRBV27 to TRBJ1-1; D is uncertain. The CDR3 spans 13 residues. V was trimmed by 3 bases and J by 4 bases, leaving 9 bases between them. Germline V gives CDR1 MNHEY, CDR2 SMNVEV (reference sequence). CDR3 in DNA: TGTGCCAGCAGTTTTGGTCGTGGCACTGAAGCTTTCTTT. It yields the protein CASSFGRGTEAFF.

The chain links TRBV5-4 to TRBJ2-7; 7 bases are a match to TRBD1. Germline trimming cut 0 bases from V and 0 bases from J; bases unmatched to any gene: 3. This CDR3 comprises 15 residues. Germline CDR1 and CDR2: SGHNT and YYREEE (reference sequence). This CDR3 is CASSLGQGVSYEQYF. CDR3 DNA: TGTGCCAGCAGCTTGGGGCAGGGGGTCTCCTACGAGCAGTACTTC.

This chain connects TRBV5-4 to TRBJ1-1; 10 nucleotides match TRBD1. The CDR3 has 20 amino acids. With V trimmed by 4 bases and J by 6 bases, 24 bases remained unmatched. Germline CDR1 is SGHNT and CDR2 is YYREEE (reference sequence). The CDR3 spells CASSSPLSNRDRGRLAEAFF. In DNA form, the CDR3 reads TGTGCCAGCAGCAGCCCACTATCAAACCGGGACAGGGGAAGGCTCGCTGAAGCTTTCTTT.

This sequence joins TRBV6-5 and TRBJ2-7; 9 nucleotides line up with TRBD2. V was clipped by 2 bases and J by 3 bases; unmatched bases: 5. This CDR3 comprises 15 residues. Germline V gene sequence: CDR1 MNHEY, CDR2 SVGAGI. CDR3 residues: CASSYAAGGYYEQYF. DNA for the CDR3: TGTGCCAGCAGTTACGCGGCGGGAGGGTACTACGAGCAGTACTTC.

The chain uses TRBV19 and TRBJ1-4; TRBD1 aligns across 9 bases. The V and J ends lost 6 bases and 8 bases, in that order; junction bases with no gene match: 7. Germline CDR1 is LNHDA and CDR2 is SQIVND (reference sequence). The CDR3 has 14 residues. The CDR3: CASSLTGGREKLFF. The CDR3 region has the DNA TGTGCCAGTAGCTTGACAGGGGGTAGAGAAAAACTGTTTTTT.

The J gene is TRBJ2-2, the V gene TRBV19; D gene ambiguous. V was trimmed by 6 bases and J by 0 bases, leaving 11 bases between them. The CDR3 has 15 residues. The germline CDR1 and CDR2 sequences are LNHDA and SQIVND (reference sequence). The CDR3 loop reads CASREWQTNTGELFF. The CDR3, as DNA: TGTGCCAGTAGGGAATGGCAGACGAACACCGGGGAGCTGTTTTTT. The complete variable domain, with remaining parts taken from reference TRBV19 and TRBJ2-2, reads DGGITQSPKYLFRKEGQNVTLSCEQNLNHDAMYWYRQDPGQGLRLIYYSQIVNDFQKGDIAEGYSVSREKKESFPLTVTSAQKNPTAFYLCASREWQTNTGELFFGEGSRLTVL.

This clone showed up just once. The chain links TRBV4-2 to TRBJ2-1, with 7 bases fitting TRBD1. This CDR3 is 17 amino acids long. Trimming took 0 bases from V and 2 from J; bases not matched to a gene: 7. Germline-derived CDR1 and CDR2 are LGHNA and YNFKEQ. CDR3 in DNA: TGTGCCAGCAGCCAAGATGGGACAGCTTCGACCTACAATGAGCAGTTCTTC. This translates into CASSQDGTASTYNEQFF.

This clone has a handful of counts. The same CDR3 can be traced to other DNA sequences in this sample. The genes are TRBV28 and TRBJ1-1; D perhaps matches TRBD1 (5 bases). Germline V gives CDR1 MDHEN, CDR2 SYDVKM. This CDR3 comprises 15 residues. V was trimmed by 5 bases and J by 0 bases, leaving 13 bases between them. The CDR3 nucleotides read TGTGCCAGCAGTCCGCCTGACAGAATGAACACTGAAGCTTTCTTT. It yields the protein CASSPPDRMNTEAFF.

This chain joins TRBV7-2 and TRBJ2-5; D is unresolved. The last part of the DNA fits TRBJ2-7 better; the J call may be wrong. Per the germline V gene, CDR1 is SGHTA and CDR2 is FQGNSA. The CDR3 runs to 13 residues. CDR3 residues: CASSYGPTTEQYF. CDR3 DNA: TGTGCCAGCAGCTACGGACCGACGACCGAGCAGTACTTC.

This clone occurred many times. The rearrangement uses TRBV10-2 and TRBJ2-7, with D possibly being TRBD2 (6 bases). From germline, CDR1 is WSHSY and CDR2 SAAADI. Trimming stripped 2 bases from V and 2 bases from J, with 16 bases between. The CDR3 runs to 16 residues. This chain's CDR3 is CASSEIGGVPPYEQYF. The CDR3 DNA reads as TGCGCCAGCAGTGAGATCGGCGGGGTCCCCCCCTACGAGCAGTACTTC.